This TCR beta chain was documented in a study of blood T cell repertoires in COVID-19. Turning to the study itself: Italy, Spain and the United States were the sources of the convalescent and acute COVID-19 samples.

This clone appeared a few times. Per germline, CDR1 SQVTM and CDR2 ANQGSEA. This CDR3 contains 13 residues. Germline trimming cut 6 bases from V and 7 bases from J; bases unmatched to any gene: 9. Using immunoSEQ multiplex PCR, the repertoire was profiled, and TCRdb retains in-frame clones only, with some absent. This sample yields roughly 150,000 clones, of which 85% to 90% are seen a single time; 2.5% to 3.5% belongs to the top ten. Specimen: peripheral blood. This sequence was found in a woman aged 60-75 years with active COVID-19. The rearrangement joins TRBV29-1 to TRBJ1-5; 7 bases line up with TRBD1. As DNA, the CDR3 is TGCAGCGTATATACAGGGGTAGGACAGCCCCAGCATTTT. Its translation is CSVYTGVGQPQHF.